This TCR beta chain was captured by sequencing in a study of cytomegalovirus exposure and HLA in healthy donors (dated by TCRdb to 2015 to 2018). For context, the study as a whole: According to an earlier analysis of a few hundred of the donors, roughly 180 million T cells yielded over 100 million unique TCR beta sequences and roughly 280 Gb of sequence data. To predict cytomegalovirus infection status, the study brought together high-throughput TCR immunosequencing, statistical association of individual TCRs with disease status, and machine learning. A handful of DR-DQ haplotypes were handled as single units for association and clustering because linkage in the cohort was strong. Donor age, sex, ethnicity and CMV serostatus were collected together with the repertoire data. Of the roughly 400 genotyped donors, 65% to 90% fell in the genetic ancestry cluster associated with self-reported Caucasian donors. A separate validation cohort of 100 to 150 different subjects was used in addition to the approximately 610-subject first cohort. The study profiled the T cell repertoires of hundreds of subjects by immunosequencing and related them to cytomegalovirus serostatus. The number of donors typed differed by locus, with roughly 629-640 for A, B, C, DRB1 and DQB1, 522 for DQA1, under 610 for DPA1, and about 450 for DPB1. The study was designed to test whether signatures of past pathogen exposure could be identified by cataloging public T cell receptors. Rather than drawing on any new phenotypic data, the later analysis identified candidate immune exposures from TCR beta sequences and the way those sequences occurred across donors. An earlier analysis of 500 to 750 of the donors applied high-throughput TCR beta sequencing to assess whether each TCR beta V gene segment acted as functional or pseudogenic. HLA typing included class I and class II loci at four-digit resolution. Among some 400 genotyped donors of the cohort, an average of 235,054 unique TCR beta nucleotide sequences were sequenced per donor, about a sixth of them non-productive. A later analysis re-examined previously published TCR beta repertoires from over 500 donors and added high-resolution HLA genotyping to investigate patterns of TCR occurrence. A later genetic analysis took genome-wide SNP genotypes for about three fifths of the 666 donors and used that subset as a discovery cohort. Approximately 310 gigabases of sequencing data and approximately 93 million unique TCR sequences were included in an early release covering under 650 HLA-typed donors. Every repertoire in the discovery cohort had been generated on one and the same sequencing platform. General study outcomes and caveats: A later genetic analysis associated a missense DCLRE1C variant with V-gene and J-gene trimming of TCR beta chains, and an independent cohort replicated the association. In an earlier analysis of about 600 of the donors, most TCR beta V segments appeared in productive rearrangements about 90% or about 30% of the time, broadly matching IMGT annotations. A total of 164 TCR beta chains were listed by the study as associated with cytomegalovirus. For the cohort, immune exposure information was limited to CMV serostatus. A further reported finding was that TCR beta sequences accurately predicted the HLA-A and HLA-B alleles for most subjects in the first cohort. Most TCR sequences were seen in very few donors, while some public TCRs were found in many individuals. In a later analysis, HLA-associated TCR beta chains showed more clonal expansion and lower generation probabilities than non-associated chains that were equally common. The classifier was reported to diagnose cytomegalovirus status with high specificity and sensitivity in both the original cohort and the validation cohort. Sequencing depth was assumed to be roughly uniform across donors in the presence/absence analyses, though that assumption may not hold. A few of the identified cytomegalovirus-associated TCR beta chains were confirmed in vitro to be specific for cytomegalovirus antigens. In a later analysis, 16,951 TCR beta sequences were associated with specific HLA alleles at a false discovery rate of 0.05. Strong co-occurrence of HLA alleles, especially DR and DQ, made assigning TCR associations to individual alleles difficult. Several of the top co-occurrence clusters appeared to be linked to parvovirus B19, influenza, CMV and Epstein-Barr virus, according to a later analysis. Because HLA typing was missing for some donors at each locus, association tests included only the typed subset. Most CMV-associated TCR beta chains appeared to be HLA-restricted in a later analysis, and the HLA associations seemed to be driven largely by CMV exposure. This cohort had only TCR beta chains sequenced, and the lack of alpha or paired-chain data limited which features could be detected. In a later analysis, TCR association rates were found to vary across HLA loci, with the most associated TCRs seen for DRB1 alleles and the fewest for HLA-C alleles. A group of highly shared sequence variants was considered likely to be a technical artifact of the sequencing pipeline. According to the authors, the approach could potentially be generalized to other disease states and immunological phenotypes. Linkage disequilibrium might explain the correlated functional status among segregating V segments, but an unknown experimental factor could not be excluded. According to a later genetic analysis, donors in an Asian-associated ancestry cluster had fewer N-insertions in productive TCRs than the approximately 650-donor mean. Because the 87-base-pair reads could not distinguish some IMGT-functional V segments, including TRBV6-2 and TRBV6-3, those segments were excluded. Roughly 15 rarely observed V segments, including chromosome 9 orphons, were excluded from the earlier analysis of approximately 500 of the donors because counts were too low.

The cohort consisted of more than 650 healthy bone marrow donors. At the time of sampling, all cohort members were nominally healthy, though unrecorded immune exposures were likely present. The donor was CMV seropositive and belonged to the group of 250 to 350 seropositive cohort members. Each donor provided a peripheral blood sample, and peripheral blood mononuclear cells were used for TCR beta sequencing. The Qiagen DNeasy Blood Extraction Kit was used to extract genomic DNA from the blood cell samples. A word on this clone: The clone's antigen remains unknown. Within one base of it there is no much larger clone, and no base qualities were kept.

The library was obtained by the immunoSEQ multiplex PCR assay. The multiplex PCR relied on a mix of 60 forward primers for TCR Vbeta segments and 13 reverse primers for TCR Jbeta segments. Amplification of the CDR3 region of rearranged TCR beta genes was performed with a multiplex PCR assay on genomic DNA. The Illumina HiSeq System was used to sequence the amplified TCR beta libraries as 87-base-pair reads. In the paper's pipeline: A later analysis counted about 80 million unique TCR beta chains across the approximately 700 repertoires, and some 12 million of these chains were shared by at least two donors. A nearest-neighbor algorithm error-corrected the raw reads and collapsed the reads into unique sequences, merging closely related sequences to remove PCR and sequencing errors. Alignment of CDR3 sequences to IMGT reference sequences was used to assign V, D and J gene segments. For a sequence to be retained, at least a six-nucleotide match to both a V gene segment and a J gene segment was required. A rearrangement was called productive if the CDR3 had no stop codons and remained in frame with V and J, and every other rearrangement was called non-productive. Following IMGT convention, CDR3 was defined as the stretch from the second conserved V-encoded cysteine up to the conserved J-encoded phenylalanine. The earlier analysis of 587 of the donors excluded sequences that lacked an unambiguous match to a single V gene segment. In an earlier analysis of approximately 550 of the donors, V segments were called functional above 56.7% productive rearrangements and were called segregating when the between-donor standard deviation exceeded 5%. A statistical classification framework was developed to diagnose cytomegalovirus status using the catalog of TCR beta chain sequences. V and J gene assignment, in a later analysis, came from comparing TCR nucleotide sequences with IMGT/GENE-DB human TR gene sequences. The TCRdist pipeline was used in a later analysis to assign CDR3 sequences and most-parsimonious VDJ recombination scenarios. In a later analysis, each TCR beta chain was defined by its CDR3 amino acid sequence together with its V-gene family, and reads lacking a unique V-gene family were excluded. In a later analysis, 550 to 650 highly shared, low-generation-probability nucleotide sequences were removed to address suspected cross-contamination and a sequencing artifact. In a later analysis, a clonal expansion index for each public chain was calculated from normalized within-repertoire ranks of inferred template counts. In a later analysis, generation probabilities were computed using a VDJ recombination model fitted to out-of-frame rearrangements, and the results were checked against IGoR. In a later analysis, hypergeometric tests were used to score TCR-TCR, TCR-HLA and TCR-CMV co-occurrence, with a repertoire-size bias correction applied to TCR pairs. A later analysis estimated false discovery rates by permuting HLA or CMV assignments 20 times. In a later analysis, co-occurring TCRs were grouped using DBSCAN, with TCRdist sequence similarity added in when clustering inside HLA-allele-positive subsets. Co-occurrence clustering excluded repertoires with fewer than 30,000 or more than 120,000 public chains, plus five with anomalous nucleotide sharing. TCRdb carries this immuneACCESS record with in-frame sequences only. Its versions omit some clonotypes, under half of them owing to an unresolved V gene in the studies checked, with the rest unexplained. That table gives V, J and clone size, and the DNA gave D and trimming. The sample table shows about 190,000 clones, and around 75% are seen once. The top ten clones comprise 2.5% to 4% of the sample.

V has 5 bases trimmed and J has 4 bases trimmed; junction bases matching no gene number 2. The germline V gene encodes CDR1 MDHEN and CDR2 SYDVKM. From the cysteine up to the phenylalanine, the CDR3 has a length of 13 residues. Only CDR3 DNA is held: 39 bases, read in frame from base 1. The sequence joins TRBV28 to TRBJ1-1; 9 junctional bases match TRBD1. What was sequenced was PBMCs. The source of this sequence is a woman aged 30 to 39 in good health and CMV-seropositive. The nucleotides read TGTGCCAGCAGTCACAGGGGGCTCACTGAAGCTTTCTTT. Its coded protein is CASSHRGLTEAFF. The CDR3 plus the reference TRBV28 and TRBJ1-1 genes for the other parts give the full variable domain: DVKVTQSSRYLVKRTGEKVFLECVQDMDHENMFWYRQDPGLGLRLIYFSYDVKMKEKGDIPEGYSVSREKKERFSLILESASTNQTSMYLCASSHRGLTEAFFGQGTRLTVV.